This TCR beta chain came from a study of blood T cell repertoires in COVID-19. Study-level information: Cohort 3 donors were reported recovered after two negative PCRs, clearance, or symptom resolution.

Original analysis: Reference gene primer amplification gave nucleated cell count estimates. Clones were read by immunoSEQ multiplex PCR, and TCRdb kept only the in-frame ones, dropping some. The V and J calls and clone size come from that table; D and trimming were worked out from the DNA. The sample contains roughly 140,000 clones, about 87% of which appear only once. V lost 5 bases and J lost 5, with 13 bases in between. The CDR3 is 13 residues long. Per germline, CDR1 MGHRA and CDR2 YSYEKL. Participants' own reports of clinical history determined their cohort assignment. This clone was seen more than once but under ten times.

V and J are TRBV4-1 and TRBJ2-7; D might be TRBD1 (5 bases). This TCR was sampled from a man between 50 and 59 years old in a cohort exposed to, infected with or recovered from COVID-19 (not recorded which). The sample was PBMCs or T cells enriched from blood (not recorded which). CDR3 loop: CASSLIQVHEQYF. Written as DNA, the CDR3 is TGCGCCAGCAGCTTAATACAGGTTCACGAGCAGTACTTC.